Presented here are 7 T cell receptor beta chains from one specimen sequenced in a study of T cells in Graves' hyperthyroidism and ophthalmopathy. Amplification of TCR beta CDR3 regions was performed using RNA transcripts as template. Researchers ran a first-round RT-PCR on the TCR CDR3 using the HTBI primer set. TCRdb redid the calling of the multiplex PCR reads with MiXCR, one entry per CDR3 protein. The sample includes 750,000 to 900,000 distinct CDR3 sequences, 35% to 40% of them seen just once. The sequenced sample was blood. Receptors originate from a man aged 18-30 years with Graves' hyperthyroidism.

The chain links TRBV20-1 to TRBJ2-7; 8 nucleotides align to TRBD1. The CDR3 contains 11 residues. V dropped 8 bases and J dropped 3; count of bases not matched to a gene: 3. Looked up from germline, CDR1 is DFQATT and CDR2 is SNEGSKA (reference sequence). The CDR3 loop reads CSWGQDYEQYF. The CDR3 DNA follows: TGCAGTTGGGGACAGGACTACGAGCAGTACTTC.

A remark on this clonotype: At one end the junction does not follow the germline gene, possibly because of a read error. The chain recombines TRBV6-1 with TRBJ1-5, with D possibly matching TRBD1 (5 bases). The CDR3 runs 14 residues. CDR1 is MNHNS, CDR2 SASEGT, per germline. The CDR3 loop is CASSVEPGLSASSF. As DNA, the CDR3 is TGTGCCAGCAGTGTCGAACCGGGGCTCTCTGCGTCCTCTTTT.

This clonotype was picked up many times. The V and J genes are TRBV2 and TRBJ2-7, with 7 bases aligning to TRBD1. V gave up 3 bases and J gave up 5 bases; unmatched junction bases: 7. The V gene's germline CDR1 is SNHLY and CDR2 FYNNEI. The CDR3 totals 14 residues. The DNA of the CDR3 is TGTGCCAGCAGTGAGTGGACAGGCTCGAACGAGCAGTACTTC. Residues: CASSEWTGSNEQYF.

The rearrangement links TRBV20-1 to TRBJ1-6; D is perhaps TRBD1 (5 bases). CDR1 and CDR2 (germline): DFQATT, SNEGSKA (reference sequence). The CDR3 contains 14 residues. With 7 bases removed from V and 5 bases from J, the gap between germline ends came to 15 bases. CDR3 in amino acids: CSVRGRGNNSPLHF. The CDR3 coding sequence is TGCAGTGTACGGGGAAGGGGAAATAATTCACCCCTCCACTTT.

This clonotype was picked up many times. The chain links TRBV7-9 to TRBJ2-7; D is possibly TRBD1 or TRBD2 (6 bases each). CDR1 is SEHNR and CDR2 is FQNEAQ in the germline V gene (reference sequence). Trimming took off 4 bases at V and 5 bases at J, with 9 bases between the two ends. This CDR3 has 12 residues. In nucleotides, the CDR3 is TGTGCCAGCAGCTGGGGGGCAGACGAGCAGTACTTC. It encodes CASSWGADEQYF.

This rearrangement joins TRBV27 to TRBJ1-4, with 7 bases fitting TRBD1. Losses at the gene ends were 5 bases for V and 8 bases for J; bases not matched to a gene: 8. The CDR3 covers 14 residues. Germline V gives CDR1 MNHEY, CDR2 SMNVEV (reference sequence). CDR3 loop: CASSGRDRIEKLFF. In DNA, the CDR3 is TGTGCCAGCAGTGGCCGGGACAGAATCGAAAAACTGTTTTTT.

This clonotype turned up a few times. The V call is TRBV5-1, the J call TRBJ2-7; no reliable D call. CDR3 length: 14 residues. Germline V gene sequence: CDR1 SGHRS, CDR2 YFSETQ. The V end was cut by 7 bases, the J end by 2 bases, with 16 bases between. This chain's CDR3 is CASQVDGGTYEQYF. CDR3 nucleotides: TGCGCCAGCCAGGTTGATGGCGGCACCTACGAGCAGTACTTC.